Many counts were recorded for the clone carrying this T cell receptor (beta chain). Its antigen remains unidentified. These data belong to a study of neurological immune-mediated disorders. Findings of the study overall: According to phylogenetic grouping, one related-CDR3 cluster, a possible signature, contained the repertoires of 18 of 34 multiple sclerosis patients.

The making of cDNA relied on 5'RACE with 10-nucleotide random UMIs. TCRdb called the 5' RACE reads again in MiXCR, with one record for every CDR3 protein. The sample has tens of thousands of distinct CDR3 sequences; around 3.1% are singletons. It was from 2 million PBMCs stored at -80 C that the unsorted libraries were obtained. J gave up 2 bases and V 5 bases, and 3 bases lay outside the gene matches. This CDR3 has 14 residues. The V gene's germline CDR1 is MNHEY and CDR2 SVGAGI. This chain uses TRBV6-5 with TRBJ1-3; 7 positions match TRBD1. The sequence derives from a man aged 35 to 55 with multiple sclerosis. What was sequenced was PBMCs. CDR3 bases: TGTGCCAGCAGTGACAGGGAGGCTGGAAACACCATATATTTT. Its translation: CASSDREAGNTIYF.